This TCR beta chain was sequenced during a study of OX40 agonist ivuxolimab in advanced cancers. Profiled with immunoSEQ multiplex PCR; TCRdb holds only in-frame clones, not every one. There are roughly 100,000 clones in the sample; 90% occur only once, and roughly 1.5% lies in the top ten. Deletions cut 6 bases from V and 6 bases from J, with 12 bases between. The germline V gene encodes CDR1 SNHLY and CDR2 FYNNEI. This CDR3 has 12 residues. The sample in question was CD4+ or CD8+ T cells sorted from blood, obtained in a trial of the OX40 agonist ivuxolimab. The chain uses TRBV2 and TRBJ2-7; D might be TRBD1 (6 bases). This sequence originates from an adult with an advanced solid tumor such as melanoma, head and neck, liver or kidney cancer. In DNA form, the CDR3 reads TGTGCCAGCAGGGGGGCGGCATTCGAGCAGTACTTC. This encodes CASRGAAFEQYF.